These 14 T cell receptor beta chains share one sample of origin, sequenced in a study of shared clonotypes between healthy human individuals. This table comes from immunoSEQ multiplex PCR, and its TCRdb copy is limited to in-frame clones, with some not included. The sample carries around 500,000 clones, approximately 81% recorded once. The sequenced material came from PBMCs. These receptors all come from a woman between 35 and 50 years old in good health. Some clones in this sample may be carry-over from other donors' samples.

This chain links TRBV14 with TRBJ1-2; D is uncertain. This CDR3 spans 15 amino acids. In germline, CDR1 is SGHDN, CDR2 FVKESK. The germline V and J ends were trimmed by 0 bases and 9 bases, with 17 bases remaining between them. CDR3 sequence reads: CASSQDRDGPVSYTF. DNA of the CDR3: TGTGCCAGCAGCCAAGATAGAGACGGGCCCGTGAGCTACACCTTC.

Points on this clone: A single base is all that separates this from a far larger clone, so a read error is likely. This chain links TRBV7-8 with TRBJ2-5; D ambiguous. With the DNA end fitting TRBJ2-7 better, the J assignment may be wrong. Germline-derived CDR1 and CDR2 are SGHVS and FQNEAQ. This CDR3 region has 15 residues. The CDR3 sequence is CASGFLRYSPYEQYF. For the CDR3, the DNA is TGTGCCAGCGGTTTCCTCCGCTACTCACCCTACGAGCAGTACTTC.

V usage is TRBV5-1 and J usage is TRBJ1-3; maybe TRBD1 (6 bases). There are 16 residues in the CDR3. V lost 0 bases and J 1 base, leaving 11 bases between the germline ends. CDR1 is SGHRS, CDR2 YFSETQ, per germline. The chain's CDR3 is CASSLATGTSGNTIYF. The DNA of the CDR3 is TGCGCCAGCAGCTTGGCCACCGGGACATCTGGAAACACCATATATTTT.

The chain employs TRBV7-2 and TRBJ1-1; the D is unclear. The CDR3 consists of 13 residues. CDR1 and CDR2 from the germline V gene are SGHTA and FQGNSA. V lost 3 bases and J 1 base, leaving 6 bases between the germline ends. CDR3: CASSLRENTEAFF. CDR3 bases: TGTGCCAGCAGCTTGAGGGAGAACACTGAAGCTTTCTTT.

This clone has just one count. This is likely an artifact of a read error, given a far larger clone one base away. Other DNA sequences of this sample code for an identical CDR3. The chain uses TRBV6-5 and TRBJ1-2, with TRBD1 identical over 7 bases. There are 13 residues in the CDR3. The V gene's germline CDR1 is MNHEY and CDR2 SVGAGI. CDR3 amino acids: CASSYSRGNGYTF. The DNA of the CDR3 is TGTGCCAGCAGTTATAGCAGGGGGAATGGCTACACCTTT.

This sequence joins TRBV10-3 and TRBJ1-5; D uncertain. Between the trimmed V and J ends, which lost 4 bases and 5 bases, there was a span of 9 bases. This CDR3 is 13 amino acids long. The germline CDR1 and CDR2 sequences are ENHRY and SYGVKD. This CDR3 is CAISGEHDQPQHF. As DNA, the CDR3 is TGTGCCATCAGTGGAGAGCACGATCAGCCCCAGCATTTT.

As concerns this clone: Other DNA sequences of this sample code for an identical CDR3. CDR3 DNA: TGTGCCAGCAGCGTAGGGGGATATGGCTACACCTTC. Translating gives CASSVGGYGYTF. V and J are TRBV9 and TRBJ1-2; D is unresolved. The CDR3 consists of 12 residues. V was trimmed by 0 bases and J by 5 bases, leaving 5 bases between them. Germline V gene sequence: CDR1 SGDLS, CDR2 YYNGEE. The full variable domain, in which reference TRBV9 and TRBJ1-2 provide the parts outside the CDR3, is DSGVTQTPKHLITATGQRVTLRCSPRSGDLSVYWYQQSLDQGLQFLIQYYNGEERAKGNILERFSAQQFPDLHSELNLSSLELGDSALYFCASSVGGYGYTFGSGTRLTVV.

In regard to this clone: This could be a read error, since a much larger clone is one nucleotide away. The chain combines TRBV7-3 with TRBJ2-5; D is undetermined. The CDR3 loop spans 12 amino acids. In germline, CDR1 is SGHTA, CDR2 FQGTGA. V lost 5 bases to trimming and J lost 0 bases, with 4 bases between them. CDR3 nucleotides: TGTGCCAGCAGCCGGTACCAAGAGACCCAGTACTTC. The encoded protein is CASSRYQETQYF.

Of note for this clone: This is likely an artifact of a read error, given a far larger clone one base away. CDR3 in amino acids: CASSPRPATNEKLFF. DNA of the CDR3: TGTGCCAGCAGCCCACGACCTGCAACTAATGAAAAACTGTTTTTT. V and J are TRBV9 and TRBJ1-4; no reliable D call. Trimming cost V 4 bases and J 0 bases, with 10 bases left between them. The CDR3 length is 15 residues. CDR1 and CDR2 from the germline V gene are SGDLS and YYNGEE.

This clone has only a few counts. The chain is built from TRBV2 and TRBJ2-1, with unresolved D. V lost 3 bases to trimming and J lost 3 bases, with 6 bases between them. The V gene's germline CDR1 is SNHLY and CDR2 FYNNEI. The CDR3 has 13 residues. The CDR3 loop is CASSETGYNEQFF. DNA for the CDR3: TGTGCCAGCAGTGAGACTGGCTACAATGAGCAGTTCTTC.

In its sample, this clone was seen a few times. This chain uses TRBV9 with TRBJ1-1; D is unclear. V gave up 1 base and J gave up 0 bases, with 4 bases separating them. CDR1 SGDLS and CDR2 YYNGEE come from the germline V gene. The CDR3 is made up of 13 amino acids. The CDR3: CASSVTLNTEAFF. DNA of the CDR3: TGTGCCAGCAGCGTAACGTTGAACACTGAAGCTTTCTTT.

The V call is TRBV28, the J call TRBJ2-7; 8 bases agree with TRBD1. There are 17 residues in the CDR3. Trimming took 1 base from V and 3 from J; bases not matched to a gene: 11. Germline CDR1 reads MDHEN; CDR2 reads SYDVKM. The CDR3 sequence is CASSLSVMTGDNYEQYF. CDR3 DNA: TGTGCCAGCAGTTTATCCGTGATGACAGGGGACAACTACGAGCAGTACTTC.

V gene TRBV27 combines with J gene TRBJ2-3, with a weak D call TRBD2 (5 bases). CDR1 and CDR2 from the germline V gene are MNHEY and SMNVEV (reference sequence). The CDR3 is made up of 13 amino acids. The V and J ends lost 6 bases and 6 bases respectively, with 13 bases between them. The CDR3 loop is CASSTTSIDTQYF. Here the CDR3 DNA reads TGTGCCAGCAGCACCACTAGTATTGATACGCAGTATTTT.

The chain carries TRBV11-2 and TRBJ2-7, with D perhaps matching TRBD1 or TRBD2 (5 bases each). CDR1 is SGHAT and CDR2 is FQNNGV in the germline V gene. This CDR3 comprises 14 residues. V was cut by 5 bases and J by 2 bases, with 13 bases left in between. CDR3: CASSPGPPPYEQYF. For the CDR3, the DNA is TGTGCCAGCAGCCCGGGACCTCCCCCCTACGAGCAGTACTTC.